This T cell receptor beta chain came from a study of cytomegalovirus exposure and HLA in healthy donors. The study's findings and limits: A later analysis found TCR association rates differed by HLA locus, highest for DRB1 and lowest for HLA-C. What a later analysis reportedly showed was that an Asian-associated ancestry cluster had fewer N-insertions than the approximately 670-donor mean.

The PCR contained 60 Vbeta and 13 Jbeta primers. This table comes from immunoSEQ multiplex PCR, and its TCRdb copy is limited to in-frame clones, with some not included. The table shows some 110,000 clones, with around 75% occurring only once. This clone was observed a few times. Its antigen remains unknown. Germline V gene data show CDR1 as SGDLS and CDR2 as YYNGEE. Trimming cost V 2 bases and J 4 bases, with 15 bases left between them. There are 15 residues in the CDR3. Sequencing was carried out using PBMCs. The clonotype originates from a male donor in good health and CMV-seropositive. The chain couples TRBV9 to TRBJ1-2; weak D call: TRBD1 (6 bases). CDR3: CASSVRGEAIYGYTF. CDR3 nucleotides: TGTGCCAGCAGCGTCAGGGGCGAAGCGATCTATGGCTACACCTTC.